The next 9 T cell receptor beta chains were all read from a single sample in a study of blood T cell repertoires in COVID-19. Measured with immunoSEQ multiplex PCR; TCRdb has only the in-frame clones, and not every one. This table has about 200,000 clones, approximately 88% appearing once. The sequenced sample consisted of peripheral blood. Source of these receptors: a man between 35 and 55 years old with acute or convalescent COVID-19.

The chain recombines TRBV11-2 with TRBJ2-3; tentatively, D is TRBD2 (5 bases). The CDR3 sequence is 16 residues long. V was pared by 0 bases and J by 0 bases, with 10 bases between. Germline V gives CDR1 SGHAT, CDR2 FQNNGV. The CDR3 reads CASSLELAGSTDTQYF. DNA of the CDR3: TGTGCCAGCAGCTTAGAGTTGGCGGGCAGCACAGATACGCAGTATTTT.

The V gene is TRBV4-1, the J gene TRBJ2-7, with TRBD2 as a possible D gene (6 bases). Trimming pared 4 bases from V and 2 bases from J, leaving 15 bases between. Germline lookup yields CDR1 MGHRA and CDR2 YSYEKL. The CDR3 length is 15 residues. CDR3 sequence reads: CASSLRGPGTYEQYF. The DNA for the CDR3 is TGCGCCAGCAGCCTGCGGGGCCCCGGGACCTACGAGCAGTACTTC.

This chain uses TRBV6-5 with TRBJ1-3; D is unclear. The V gene lost 3 bases and the J gene lost 1 base, with 7 bases spanning the gap. CDR3 length: 14 amino acids. Germline V gives CDR1 MNHEY, CDR2 SVGAGI. The CDR3 spells CASSYRGSGNTIYF. In DNA, the CDR3 is TGTGCCAGCAGTTATCGGGGATCTGGAAACACCATATATTTT.

The V gene is TRBV18, the J gene TRBJ1-6; 10 bases fit TRBD1. This CDR3 region has 17 residues. The junction had 4 bases not matched to a gene; V was cut back by 4 bases and J by 1 base. Germline V gives CDR1 KGHSH, CDR2 LQKENI. CDR3 DNA: TGTGCCAGCTCACTCCGGGACAGGGGATCCTATAATTCACCCCTCCACTTT. As protein: CASSLRDRGSYNSPLHF.

The chain recombines TRBV2 with TRBJ1-3; weak D call: TRBD1 (5 bases). The CDR3 is 17 residues long. Trimming took 5 bases from V and 2 from J, leaving 19 bases between them. Looked up from germline, CDR1 is SNHLY and CDR2 is FYNNEI. The CDR3 DNA reads TGTGCCAGCAGTATCAAGCCCACAGGCTACCCTGGAAACACCATATATTTT. Residues: CASSIKPTGYPGNTIYF.

The rearrangement joins TRBV4-2 to TRBJ1-6; 9 nucleotides line up with TRBD1. CDR3 length equals 15 residues. Germline-derived CDR1 and CDR2 are LGHNA and YNFKEQ. V lost 5 bases and J lost 7; bases outside the gene matches: 6. The CDR3 coding sequence is TGTGCCAGCAGCTCGACCGGGACAGGGAATTCACCCCTCCACTTT. Its translation: CASSSTGTGNSPLHF.

CDR3 bases: TGTGCCAGCAGTGAAGATATTGGGCAGGGGAATTTGGGCAATCAGCCCCAGCATTTT. Its translation: CASSEDIGQGNLGNQPQHF. The chain joins TRBV6-1 to TRBJ1-5, with a weak D call TRBD1 (6 bases). Germline CDR1 is MNHNS and CDR2 is SASEGT. Trimming shortened V by 1 base and J by 2 bases, and 21 bases separated the two germline ends. CDR3 length: 19 amino acids.

J is TRBJ2-1 and V is TRBV7-2; tentative D call: TRBD2 (5 bases). V shed 0 bases and J shed 0 bases, with 15 bases lying between them. In germline, CDR1 is SGHTA, CDR2 FQGNSA. The CDR3 has 18 amino acids. The CDR3 region is CASSLARSDLSSYNEQFF. The CDR3 DNA sequence: TGTGCCAGCAGCTTAGCGCGGTCGGACTTGAGCTCCTACAATGAGCAGTTCTTC.

The CDR3 loop is CATSPKNTGELFF. CDR3 DNA sequence: TGTGCCACCAGTCCCAAAAACACCGGGGAGCTGTTTTTT. The J gene is TRBJ2-2, the V gene TRBV24-1; the D is unclear. Trimming cost V 6 bases and J 2 bases, with 6 bases left between them. CDR3 length: 13 residues. CDR1 is KGHDR, CDR2 SFDVKD, per germline.